This T cell receptor beta chain comes out of a study of T cells in women clearing cervical HPV infection (dated by TCRdb to the late 2010s). Concerning the study at large: Cases were 20 to 25 women with histologically confirmed HPV16-related CIN3 or worse, including a couple of invasive cancers. Median age was roughly 32 years in cases versus just over 37 in controls, and baseline characteristics did not differ significantly. Cases were matched to controls by age within five years and by the year the sample was collected. An exploratory proof-of-principle case-control study, nested within the Guanacaste HPV Natural History Study in Costa Rica, was conducted to compare TCR repertoires across cervical HPV16 outcomes. Five blinded duplicates per group were added as quality controls, giving roughly 60 samples: 50 or so participants and 10 replicates. Case blood was taken at the visit when the lesion was first identified, whereas control blood was taken when infection was no longer detected. The parent cohort enrolled over 8,500 women aged 18 or older in Guanacaste, Costa Rica, in about 1993 to 1994 and followed the women for seven years. Among cases, blood sampling occurred a median of 149 days after lesion detection, with an interquartile range of about 80 to 210 days. Controls were under 30 women whose single incident HPV16 infection cleared within 12 months without precancer or cancer developing. Because only a few women had HLA typing data, the possibility that HLA type acted as a confounder could not be ruled out. General study outcomes and caveats: Random forest classifiers combining richness and V gene abundances distinguished cases from controls with an estimated AUC of more than 0.8. Whether associations preceded infection or resulted from infection could not be shown with the cross-sectional design, and effector/memory subsets and HPV-specific T cells were not isolated. Cases had lower TRBV6-7 relative abundance than controls (roughly 0.12% versus 0.17%; Bonferroni P = 0.0008). Because the number of T cells per sample was unknown, the richness differences could reflect varying T-cell content rather than repertoire biology. Significantly higher TCR repertoire richness was observed in CIN3+ cases than in controls across sequencing depths, whereas no difference in evenness was found.

For CDR1 and CDR2, the germline V gene (reference sequence) lists SEHNR and FQNEAQ. From its cysteine to its phenylalanine, the CDR3 spans 13 amino acids. Shown are 30 bases from within the CDR3, in frame from base 1. With regard to this clone: Its recognized antigen is unknown. The CDR3 end is not reached by the read, which stops 3 residues before it; the germline J gene fills it in.

Every participant had a single incident cervical HPV16 infection, and prevalent HPV16 infections were excluded. Cervical HPV DNA was detected with MY09/MY11 PCR, and genotyping was done by dot-blot hybridization. Fifteen mL of heparinized blood was centrifuged, after which the buffy coat was aliquoted, frozen at -30 degrees C, and then stored at -80 degrees C. QIAGEN kits were used to extract genomic DNA from the buffy coat specimens. TCR beta CDR3 regions were amplified by multiplex PCR using the immunoSEQ assay from an average of about 1,200 ng genomic DNA per sample. Primer bias was corrected in the assay by using a complete synthetic TCR repertoire to establish an amplification baseline. The amplicons were sequenced using the Illumina platform. Regarding the original processing steps: Sequence errors were corrected by clustering with frequency ratios and a modified nearest-neighbor algorithm, and the sequences were then analyzed in the immunoSEQ Analyzer using IMGT gene definitions. At each rarefaction depth, TCR richness and evenness were averaged over 20 rarefaction repeats, and samples with fewer sequences than the depth were excluded. Wilcoxon rank sum tests with FDR correction were used to compare relative abundances of V, D and J genes between the groups. For the blinded duplicates, the intraclass correlation was approximately 96% for TCR richness and averaged roughly 75% across 70 or so gene segments. Not all clones reach the TCRdb copy of this immuneACCESS table, which keeps in-frame sequences only. Checked studies attribute under half of the gap to unresolved V genes and leave the rest unexplained. V, J and clone size reflect that table, while D and trimming were determined from the DNA. The sample's table covers roughly 31,000 clones. The biggest ten clones account for more than 6% of the sample.

The chain employs TRBV7-9 and TRBJ1-2; perhaps TRBD1 is the D gene, with 6 bases matching. Sequencing was done on a sample of blood buffy coat. The source of this sequence is a woman between 18 and 70 years old with a cervical HPV16 infection that either progressed to CIN3+ or cleared (not recorded which). The part of the CDR3 DNA that was read is TGTGCCAGCAGCTTCACAGGGCGAGATACC. It specifies CASSFTGRDT. The whole CDR3 protein is CASSFTGRDTYTF. Joined to the reference TRBV7-9 and TRBJ1-2 proteins, this CDR3 gives the full variable domain: DTGVSQNPRHKITKRGQNVTFRCDPISEHNRLYWYRQTLGQGPEFLTYFQNEAQLEKSRLLSDRFSAERPKGSFSTLEIQRTEQGDSAMYLCASSFTGRDTYTFGSGTRLTVV.